This entry is about one T cell receptor (beta chain). What antigen it recognizes has not been identified. No base qualities exist here, and no much larger clone lies one base off it. The data belong to a study of shared clonotypes between healthy human individuals (dated by TCRdb to 2019 to 2021). Some background on the complete study: The cohort comprised a couple of women and a few men aged 18 to 49 years. Between about 0.94 and 10 billion PBMCs per donor were obtained by leukapheresis. Per donor, three plates each were used for CD4 naive and CD4 memory, two for CD8 naive, and one for CD8 memory. Libraries were prepared and TCR repertoires were sequenced by different laboratories using diverse techniques, in order to increase sequencing depth and limit assay-specific biases. To estimate repertoire size and how much clonotypes are shared between individuals, the study performed deep sequencing of blood TCR repertoires from 4 to 6 healthy adults. Paper-wide results and their limitations: Clonotypes shared by all four sorted-subset donors showed higher generation probabilities than non-shared clonotypes. The small number of donors limited the genetic and exposure-history diversity represented. Approximately 5% of naive CD4, approximately 3.7% of naive CD8, approximately 2.2% of memory CD4, and 0.4% of memory CD8 clonotypes were shared across a handful of donors. Based on pairwise subsampling, the degree of clonotype sharing among donors was expected to be affected by sequencing depth. Sampling was limited to blood, and TCR repertoires in tissue likely differ from TCR repertoires in blood. Larger estimated clonotype richness was generally found for naive subsets than for memory subsets. Even with the large sequencing depth, rarefaction of the sorted-subset datasets indicated that sequencing was incomplete.

The CDR3 starts with the cysteine, ends with the phenylalanine, and has 14 residues. The DNA shown is the 42-base CDR3, in frame from base 1. CDR1 and CDR2, looked up from the germline V gene (reference sequence), are GTSNPN and SVGIG. Trimming removed 5 bases from V and 2 bases from J, leaving 10 bases between the germline ends. For the CD8 naive samples, CD45RO-negative cells were positively selected for CCR7, yielding a CD45RA+CCR7+ population from which TemRA cells were excluded. The donors were healthy, HIV-negative adults with no recently reported acute infections or vaccinations. Every donor was a Caucasian adult residing in Nashville, Tennessee, USA. Blood was collected by leukapheresis, and PBMCs were isolated by Ficoll-Histopaque density gradient centrifugation and then cryopreserved in liquid nitrogen vapor phase. Analytical flow cytometry was used to check the purity and quantity of every magnetically sorted T cell population. Genomic DNA was isolated from each sorted fraction and quantified by UV absorbance on a Nanodrop 2000c.

TCR CDR3 regions were amplified from genomic DNA by multiplex PCR using the deep immunoSEQ assay. Extracted genomic DNA from each cell subset was distributed evenly across all wells of several immunoSEQ 96-well plates, and each plate was treated as a replicate. Each replicate PCR for sorted subsets received about 220 ng genomic DNA, equal to tens of thousands of T cell genomes. Purified libraries were quantified with a Qubit 3.0 fluorometer, sized on a Bioanalyzer 2100, and re-quantified with the KAPA Library Quantification kit. A separate single-read 150-cycle Illumina NextSeq 550 flow cell was used to sequence each immunoSEQ 96-well plate. Concerning the study's data processing: Because the immunoSEQ output included only junctional sequences and no quality scores, the filtering could not be the same as the filtering used for full-length reads. Sequences were annotated with PyIR, a Python wrapper for IgBLAST v1.9, and V/J genes and CDR3 were assigned using IMGT germline references. Any read was removed if the V/J assignment was weak (E-value above 1e-6), the CDR3 was missing, or the read contained stop codons, out-of-frame junctions, or ambiguous translated residues. V3J clonotypes were defined as sequences sharing the same inferred V gene, J gene, and CDR3 amino acid sequence. Percentage overlap between repertoires was calculated by dividing the number of shared unique clonotypes by the size of the smaller repertoire. RTK rarefaction, the Chao1 estimator, and Recon v2.1 estimates of unobserved clonotypes were used to assess repertoire richness. Generation probabilities for all TCRbeta clonotypes obtained by the gDNA method from four donors were computed using OLGA. This is the immuneACCESS table as TCRdb keeps it, with only in-frame sequences that have V and J called. A part of the clones is gone; compared with another copy, unresolved V genes explain less than half, and the rest is unexplained. The D gene and trimming were derived from the DNA, and the V and J assignments and clone size from that table. The sample table holds roughly 2,000,000 clones, of which just over 90% were seen once. The ten largest clones take up about 1.7% of the sample.

Sequencing input: naive CD8+ T cells from PBMCs. What this sample's cell subset or site label stands for: CD45RA+CCR7+. The sequence is built from TRBV30 and TRBJ2-6; the best D guess is TRBD1, with 6 bases matching. The sequence derives from a man between 18 and 35 years old in good health. Some clones in this sample may be carry-over from other donors' samples. The nucleotide sequence is TGTGCCTGGGGGGCAGGGGCTGGGGCCAACGTCCTGACTTTC. It codes for CAWGAGAGANVLTF.